The 27 T cell receptor beta chains in this list originate from one sample, sequenced in a study of cytomegalovirus exposure and HLA in healthy donors. The PCR was carried out with 60 Vbeta primers and 13 Jbeta primers. This table comes from immunoSEQ multiplex PCR, and its TCRdb copy is limited to in-frame clones, with some not included. The sample has approximately 160,000 clones, about 76% seen once. The sample was PBMCs. The receptor set was obtained from a male donor in good health and CMV-seropositive.

The gene calls are TRBV5-6 and TRBJ2-5; 8 nucleotides align to TRBD2. The ends lost 1 base at V and 1 base at J; junction bases unmatched: 12. This CDR3 is built from 18 residues. Germline CDR1 SGHDT, CDR2 YYEEEE. The CDR3 spells CASSLWLAGSLAQETQYF. DNA for the CDR3: TGTGCCAGCAGCTTGTGGCTAGCGGGCTCGCTGGCCCAAGAGACCCAGTACTTC.

The V gene is TRBV27, the J gene TRBJ2-7; the D gene is possibly TRBD1 (6 bases). The CDR3 is 13 amino acids. Germline lookup yields CDR1 MNHEY and CDR2 SMNVEV (reference sequence). Trimming removed 4 bases at V and 0 bases at J, with 7 bases between. CDR3 amino acids: CASSYRVSYEQYF. The CDR3 DNA reads as TGTGCCAGCAGTTACAGGGTCTCCTACGAGCAGTACTTC.

This chain joins TRBV30 and TRBJ2-7; 12 nucleotides match TRBD1. Unmatched junction bases numbered 7, after V lost 2 bases and J lost 5 bases. The CDR3 has 15 residues. Germline-derived CDR1 and CDR2 are GTSNPN and SVGIG (reference sequence). The CDR3 bases are TGTGCCTGGAGTATGTTCGGGACAGGGGGCCACGAGCAGTACTTC. Translated, it gives CAWSMFGTGGHEQYF. The variable domain in full, completed from reference TRBV30 and TRBJ2-7, reads SQTIHQWPATLVQPVGSPLSLECTVEGTSNPNLYWYRQAAGRGLQLLFYSVGIGQISSEVPQNLSASRPQDRQFILSSKKLLLSDSGFYLCAWSMFGTGGHEQYFGPGTRLTVT.

J is TRBJ2-1 and V is TRBV7-3; TRBD1 matches 9 bases. Trimming cost V 6 bases and J 6 bases; bases outside gene matches: 12. Per the germline V gene, CDR1 is SGHTA and CDR2 is FQGTGA. This CDR3 region has 16 residues. DNA of the CDR3: TGTGCCAGCAGTCCACAGGGGGCGATAGGTTCCAATGAGCAGTTCTTC. Protein sequence: CASSPQGAIGSNEQFF.

The chain has TRBV29-1 and TRBJ2-1; TRBD1 matches 11 bases. This CDR3 is built from 13 residues. CDR1 and CDR2 (germline): SQVTM, ANQGSEA. The CDR3 protein is CSGDRGSYNEQFF. CDR3 DNA: TGCAGTGGGGACAGGGGGTCCTACAATGAGCAGTTCTTC.

The J gene is TRBJ2-3, the V gene TRBV6-6; D unclear. Trimming removed 0 bases from V and 2 bases from J, with 12 bases in between. The length of the CDR3 is 16 residues. Germline CDR1 MNHNY, CDR2 SVGAGI (reference sequence). As DNA, the CDR3 is TGTGCCAGCAGTTACTCGAAGATAGCCCACACAGATACGCAGTATTTT. Amino acid sequence: CASSYSKIAHTDTQYF.

J is TRBJ2-5 and V is TRBV19, with D possibly being TRBD2 (7 bases). V gave up 7 bases and J gave up 5 bases, with 20 bases separating them. This CDR3 comprises 15 residues. Germline V gene sequence: CDR1 LNHDA, CDR2 SQIVND (reference sequence). CDR3 nucleotide sequence: TGTGCCAGTACCAGTCGGGGGGCAATAGGGGAGACCCAGTACTTC. Translation: CASTSRGAIGETQYF. Complete variable domain (other parts from reference TRBV19 and TRBJ2-5): DGGITQSPKYLFRKEGQNVTLSCEQNLNHDAMYWYRQDPGQGLRLIYYSQIVNDFQKGDIAEGYSVSREKKESFPLTVTSAQKNPTAFYLCASTSRGAIGETQYFGPGTRLLVL.

J is TRBJ2-5 and V is TRBV5-1, with D perhaps TRBD1 (6 bases). TRBJ2-7 explains the end of the DNA better; the J call may be wrong. Germline loops: CDR1 SGHRS, CDR2 YFSETQ. This CDR3 is 15 amino acids long. CDR3 DNA sequence: TGCGCCAGCAGCCACCGGGACATAAATAGGAACGAGCAGTACTTC. This gives the protein CASSHRDINRNEQYF.

CDR3 loop: CASSLGNTNYGYTF. The CDR3 DNA sequence: TGTGCCAGCAGCTTAGGAAACACCAACTATGGCTACACCTTC. This sequence joins TRBV7-9 and TRBJ1-2; D gene uncertain. Trimming shortened V by 1 base and J by 2 bases, and 8 bases separated the two germline ends. Germline loops: CDR1 SEHNR, CDR2 FQNEAQ (reference sequence). This CDR3 is built from 14 residues. Complete variable domain (other parts from reference TRBV7-9 and TRBJ1-2): DTGVSQNPRHKITKRGQNVTFRCDPISEHNRLYWYRQTLGQGPEFLTYFQNEAQLEKSRLLSDRFSAERPKGSFSTLEIQRTEQGDSAMYLCASSLGNTNYGYTFGSGTRLTVV.

The V and J genes are TRBV11-2 and TRBJ2-7, with a possible D match to TRBD1 (5 bases). Trimming left V 1 base short and J 6 bases short, with 16 bases between. Germline CDR1 reads SGHAT; CDR2 reads FQNNGV. The CDR3 covers 15 residues. CDR3 DNA: TGTGCCAGCAGCTTAGGACCCATAAGGGGTGGCGAGCAGTACTTC. Its protein is CASSLGPIRGGEQYF.

CDR3 bases: TGTGCTAGTGCCCTGGGACTAGCGGGGGCGGGCGGGGAGCTGTTTTTT. Translation: CASALGLAGAGGELFF. The rearrangement links TRBV12-5 to TRBJ2-2; 14 bases align to TRBD2. The CDR3 runs to 16 residues. The germline CDR1 and CDR2 sequences are LGHNT and FRNRAP. The junction had 8 bases not matched to a gene; V was cut back by 7 bases and J by 7 bases.

This clone was seen more than once but under ten times. The rearrangement uses TRBV19 and TRBJ2-7, with D possibly being TRBD1 (6 bases). CDR1 LNHDA and CDR2 SQIVND come from the germline V gene (reference sequence). Trimming cost V 7 bases and J 3 bases, with 19 bases left between them. There are 15 residues in the CDR3. For the CDR3, the DNA is TGTGCCAGTACCACAGCGGACAGCTCCGGCTACGAGCAGTACTTC. Its translation is CASTTADSSGYEQYF.

This clone has just one count. V usage is TRBV11-2 and J usage is TRBJ1-4, with D uncertain. Trimming removed 3 bases from V and 6 bases from J, with 14 bases in between. Germline loops: CDR1 SGHAT, CDR2 FQNNGV. This CDR3 has 15 amino acids. CDR3 DNA: TGTGCCAGCAGCTTTCCGCTAAGGCGGGATGAAAAACTGTTTTTT. Its translation is CASSFPLRRDEKLFF.

V usage is TRBV30 and J usage is TRBJ2-5; 8 positions agree with TRBD1. Germline trimming cut 4 bases from V and 5 bases from J; bases unmatched to any gene: 9. The CDR3 totals 14 residues. Germline assignment: CDR1 GTSNPN and CDR2 SVGIG (reference sequence). The CDR3 sequence is CAWNPPDRVETQYF. The CDR3 nucleotides are TGTGCCTGGAATCCCCCGGACAGGGTGGAGACCCAGTACTTC.

This chain connects TRBV7-8 to TRBJ2-1, with D hard to call. The V and J ends lost 7 bases and 0 bases respectively, with 13 bases between them. Looked up from germline, CDR1 is SGHVS and CDR2 is FQNEAQ. This CDR3 comprises 15 residues. As DNA, the CDR3 is TGTGCCAGCACCGAAAGAGTAAGCTCCTACAATGAGCAGTTCTTC. This encodes CASTERVSSYNEQFF.

This chain joins TRBV6-5 and TRBJ2-7, with a weak D call TRBD1 (5 bases). The V gene's germline CDR1 is MNHEY and CDR2 SVGAGI. There are 14 residues in the CDR3. V lost 4 bases and J lost 5, with 15 bases in between. The DNA of the CDR3 is TGTGCCAGCAGTTTCCAGGGTGTCGGTGACGAGCAGTACTTC. This encodes CASSFQGVGDEQYF.

The gene calls are TRBV5-1 and TRBJ2-4; 10 bases map to TRBD2. With V trimmed by 4 bases and J by 0 bases, 4 bases remained unmatched. The germline gives CDR1 SGHRS, CDR2 YFSETQ. CDR3 size: 16 residues. DNA for the CDR3: TGCGCCAGCAGCAGAGTAGCGGGGGGAGCCAAAAACATTCAGTACTTC. It translates to CASSRVAGGAKNIQYF.

This sequence joins TRBV6-6 and TRBJ1-5, with 9 bases aligning to TRBD1. Germline CDR1 and CDR2: MNHNY and SVGAGI (reference sequence). With V trimmed by 6 bases and J by 2 bases, 2 bases remained unmatched. CDR3 length equals 14 residues. CDR3 nucleotides: TGTGCCAGCAGACAGGGGGCTGGCAATCAGCCCCAGCATTTT. This gives the protein CASRQGAGNQPQHF.

The genes are TRBV5-1 and TRBJ1-5; the D gene is possibly TRBD1 (5 bases). V lost 5 bases, J lost 3 bases, and 9 bases lay in between. The CDR3 runs to 13 residues. CDR1 and CDR2 (germline): SGHRS, YFSETQ. Here the CDR3 reads CASRVGDNQPQHF. In nucleotides, the CDR3 is TGCGCCAGCAGGGTAGGGGACAATCAGCCCCAGCATTTT. The variable domain in full, completed from reference TRBV5-1 and TRBJ1-5, reads KAGVTQTPRYLIKTRGQQVTLSCSPISGHRSVSWYQQTPGQGLQFLFEYFSETQRNKGNFPGRFSGRQFSNSRSEMNVSTLELGDSALYLCASRVGDNQPQHFGDGTRLSIL.

The chain couples TRBV5-5 to TRBJ2-1; weak D call: TRBD1 (5 bases). The CDR3 totals 15 residues. Germline V gene data show CDR1 as SGHKS and CDR2 as YYEKEE (reference sequence). With 0 bases removed from V and 10 bases from J, the gap between germline ends came to 17 bases. CDR3 in amino acids: CASSLEGWTPAEQFF. CDR3 sequence (DNA): TGTGCCAGCAGCTTGGAGGGGTGGACCCCGGCGGAGCAGTTCTTC. Drawing the rest from reference TRBV5-5 and TRBJ2-1, the complete variable domain is DAGVTQSPTHLIKTRGQQVTLRCSPISGHKSVSWYQQVLGQGPQFIFQYYEKEERGRGNFPDRFSARQFPNYSSELNVNALLLGDSALYLCASSLEGWTPAEQFFGPGTRLTVL.

V usage is TRBV4-2 and J usage is TRBJ2-2, with 9 bases lining up with TRBD2. The CDR3 has 16 residues. Losses at the gene ends were 3 bases for V and 1 base for J; bases not matched to a gene: 3. The germline CDR1 and CDR2 sequences are LGHNA and YNFKEQ. The CDR3 DNA follows: TGTGCCAGCAGCCAGATAGCGGGGGTGAACACCGGGGAGCTGTTTTTT. Encoded protein: CASSQIAGVNTGELFF.

This clone was seen a handful of times. The chain carries TRBV13 and TRBJ2-7, with a possible D match to TRBD1 (5 bases). The V end was cut by 6 bases, the J end by 4 bases, with 13 bases between. CDR3 length: 13 residues. From germline, CDR1 is PRHDT and CDR2 FYEKMQ (reference sequence). CDR3 protein: CASSLGALYEQYF. CDR3 bases: TGTGCCAGCAGTCTTGGGGCTTTATACGAGCAGTACTTC.

The chain has TRBV6-1 and TRBJ1-1; 11 bases match TRBD1. Germline values: CDR1 MNHNS, CDR2 SASEGT. Trimming removed 4 bases from V and 5 bases from J; junction bases left unmatched: 9. The CDR3 runs 16 residues. CDR3 sequence (DNA): TGTGCCAGCAGTGCGTTGGGGACAGGGGGTGTGACTGAAGCTTTCTTT. Protein sequence: CASSALGTGGVTEAFF.

The chain carries TRBV13 and TRBJ1-2; 9 positions agree with TRBD1. The CDR3 length is 17 residues. V was pared by 5 bases and J by 8 bases, with 18 bases of the junction left unmatched. Germline loops: CDR1 PRHDT, CDR2 FYEKMQ (reference sequence). For the CDR3, the DNA is TGTGCCAGCAGCCTAAGAGGGACAGGGAAGAGTAGGCTGGGCTACACCTTC. Amino acid sequence: CASSLRGTGKSRLGYTF.

This sequence joins TRBV2 and TRBJ2-6, with a weak D call TRBD1 (5 bases). The germline V gene has CDR1 SNHLY and CDR2 FYNNEI. This CDR3 contains 15 residues. Trimming removed 8 bases from V and 0 bases from J, with 11 bases in between. CDR3 bases: TGTGCCAGCCAGGGCTCTTTCTCTGGGGCCAACGTCCTGACTTTC. Translating it yields CASQGSFSGANVLTF.

The chain couples TRBV30 to TRBJ1-6; 10 bases line up with TRBD1. Germline V gene sequence: CDR1 GTSNPN, CDR2 SVGIG (reference sequence). The CDR3 runs 14 residues. V was clipped by 3 bases and J by 9 bases; unmatched bases: 5. CDR3 protein: CAWSRDRGGSPLHF. In nucleotides, the CDR3 is TGTGCCTGGAGCCGGGACAGGGGTGGTTCACCCCTCCACTTT.

The chain has TRBV19 and TRBJ1-4; maybe TRBD1 (6 bases). CDR3 size: 15 residues. Germline V CDR1 and CDR2: LNHDA, SQIVND (reference sequence). Trimming cost V 6 bases and J 7 bases, with 18 bases left between them. The CDR3 here is CASRDKGGRREKLFF. The CDR3 DNA reads TGTGCCAGTAGAGATAAGGGGGGGCGGCGTGAAAAACTGTTTTTT.